This entry features one T cell receptor beta chain sequence. The data stem from a study of blood T cells in healthy people across ages. PCR was performed a second time for about 7 to 12 cycles using a sample-barcoded 5' primer and a J-beta primer mix. TCRdb re-called the 5' RACE reads with MiXCR, one entry per CDR3 protein. The sample yields 1.5 million to 2 million distinct CDR3 sequences, around 42% seen once. This sequence originates from a human donor in good health. The sequencing sample was made of blood.

The CDR3 DNA reads as TGTGCCAGCAGCGCCGGGGGACATCTTAATCAGCCCCAGCATTTT. Protein: CASSAGGHLNQPQHF. V and J are TRBV9 and TRBJ1-5, with D maybe TRBD1 (6 bases). CDR3 size: 15 residues. Germline values: CDR1 SGDLS, CDR2 YYNGEE. The V gene lost 3 bases and the J gene lost 4 bases, with 14 bases spanning the gap.